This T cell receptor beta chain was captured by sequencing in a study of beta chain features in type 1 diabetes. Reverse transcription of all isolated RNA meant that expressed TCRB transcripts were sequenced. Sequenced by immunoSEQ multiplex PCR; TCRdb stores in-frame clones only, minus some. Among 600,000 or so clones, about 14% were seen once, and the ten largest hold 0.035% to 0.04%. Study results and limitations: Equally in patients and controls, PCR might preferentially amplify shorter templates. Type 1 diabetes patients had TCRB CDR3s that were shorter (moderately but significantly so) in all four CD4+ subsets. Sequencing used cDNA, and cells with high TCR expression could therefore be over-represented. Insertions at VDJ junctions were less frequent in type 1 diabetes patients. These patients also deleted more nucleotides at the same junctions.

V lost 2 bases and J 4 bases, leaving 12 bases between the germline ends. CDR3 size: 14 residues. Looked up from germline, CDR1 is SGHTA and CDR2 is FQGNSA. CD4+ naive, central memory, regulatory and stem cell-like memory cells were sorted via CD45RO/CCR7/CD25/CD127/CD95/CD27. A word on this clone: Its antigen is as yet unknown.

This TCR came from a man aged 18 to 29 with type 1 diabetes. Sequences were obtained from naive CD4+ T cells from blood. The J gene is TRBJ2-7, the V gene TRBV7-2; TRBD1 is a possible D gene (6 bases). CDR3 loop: CASSLMGRGYEQYF. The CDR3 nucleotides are TGTGCCAGCAGCTTAATGGGCAGGGGTTACGAGCAGTACTTC.